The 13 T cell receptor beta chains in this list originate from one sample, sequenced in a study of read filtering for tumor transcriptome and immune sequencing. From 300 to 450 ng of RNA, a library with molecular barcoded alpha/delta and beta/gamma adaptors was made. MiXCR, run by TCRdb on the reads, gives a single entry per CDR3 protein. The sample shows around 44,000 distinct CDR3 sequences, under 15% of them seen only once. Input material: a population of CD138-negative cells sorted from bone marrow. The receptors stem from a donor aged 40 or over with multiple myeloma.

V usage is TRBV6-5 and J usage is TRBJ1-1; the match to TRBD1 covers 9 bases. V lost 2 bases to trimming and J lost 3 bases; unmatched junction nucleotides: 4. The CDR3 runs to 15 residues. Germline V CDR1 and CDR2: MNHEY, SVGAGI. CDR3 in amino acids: CASSYLTGGDTEAFF. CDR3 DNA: TGTGCCAGCAGTTACCTGACAGGGGGGGACACTGAAGCTTTCTTT.

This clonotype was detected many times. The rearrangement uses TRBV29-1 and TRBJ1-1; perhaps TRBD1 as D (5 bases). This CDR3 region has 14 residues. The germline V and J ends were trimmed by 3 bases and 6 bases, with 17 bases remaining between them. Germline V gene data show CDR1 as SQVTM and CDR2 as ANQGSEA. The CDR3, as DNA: TGCAGCGTTGATGGGGGACCCACGGACTCTGAAGCTTTCTTT. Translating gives CSVDGGPTDSEAFF. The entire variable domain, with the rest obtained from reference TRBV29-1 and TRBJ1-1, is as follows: SAVISQKPSRDICQRGTSLTIQCQVDSQVTMMFWYRQQPGQSLTLIATANQGSEATYESGFVIDKFPISRPNLTFSTLTVSNMSPEDSSIYLCSVDGGPTDSEAFFGQGTRLTVV.

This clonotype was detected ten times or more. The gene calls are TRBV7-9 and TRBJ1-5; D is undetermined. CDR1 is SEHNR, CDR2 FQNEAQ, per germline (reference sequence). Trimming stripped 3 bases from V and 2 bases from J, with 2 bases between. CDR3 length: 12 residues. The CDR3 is CASSLGNQPQHF. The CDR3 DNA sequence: TGTGCCAGCAGCTTGGGCAATCAGCCCCAGCATTTT.

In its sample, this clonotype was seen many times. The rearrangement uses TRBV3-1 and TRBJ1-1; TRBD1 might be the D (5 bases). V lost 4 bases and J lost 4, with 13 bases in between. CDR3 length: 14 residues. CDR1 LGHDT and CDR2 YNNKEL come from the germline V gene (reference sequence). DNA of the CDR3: TGTGCCAGCAGCCTGGAAGGGGCTGGCACTGAAGCTTTCTTT. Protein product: CASSLEGAGTEAFF.

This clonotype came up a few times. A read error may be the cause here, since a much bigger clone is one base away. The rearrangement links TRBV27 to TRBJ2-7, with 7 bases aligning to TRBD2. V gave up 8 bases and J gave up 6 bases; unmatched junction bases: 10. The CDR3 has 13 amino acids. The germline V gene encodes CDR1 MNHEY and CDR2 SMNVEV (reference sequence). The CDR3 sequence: CASGLVGPIEQYF. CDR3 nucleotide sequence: TGTGCCAGCGGACTAGTGGGTCCAATCGAGCAGTACTTC.

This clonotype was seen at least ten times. The DNA of the CDR3 is TGTGCCAGCAGTGGCGTCCTCGGGTCCTCGACCCTCTACGAGCAGTACTTC. It yields the protein CASSGVLGSSTLYEQYF. V and J are TRBV6-2 or TRBV6-3 and TRBJ2-7; D gene uncertain. Trimming removed 5 bases from V and 3 bases from J, with 23 bases in between. The germline gives CDR1 MNHEY, CDR2 SVGEGT. The CDR3 is 17 amino acids.

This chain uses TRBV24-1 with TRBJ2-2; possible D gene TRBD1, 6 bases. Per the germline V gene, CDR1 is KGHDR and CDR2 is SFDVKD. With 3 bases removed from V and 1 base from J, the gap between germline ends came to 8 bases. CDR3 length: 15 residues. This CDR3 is CATSDQGWNTGELFF. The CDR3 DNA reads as TGTGCCACCAGTGATCAGGGGTGGAACACCGGGGAGCTGTTTTTT.

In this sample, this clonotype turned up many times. This CDR3 is CASSSTSDQETQYF. Written as DNA, the CDR3 is TGTGCCAGCAGCTCAACTAGCGACCAAGAGACCCAGTACTTC. V gene TRBV7-8 combines with J gene TRBJ2-5, with 7 nucleotides matching TRBD2. Trimming removed 4 bases from V and 0 bases from J; junction bases left unmatched: 2. CDR1 SGHVS and CDR2 FQNEAQ come from the germline V gene. CDR3 length: 14 residues.

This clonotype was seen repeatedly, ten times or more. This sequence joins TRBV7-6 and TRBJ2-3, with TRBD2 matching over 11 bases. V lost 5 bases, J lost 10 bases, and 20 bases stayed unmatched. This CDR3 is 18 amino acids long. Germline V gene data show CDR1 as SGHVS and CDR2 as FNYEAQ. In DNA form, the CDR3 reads TGTGCCAGCAGCCAGCTTGTTGTGGGGGGACTAGCGGAGGAGGCGCAGTATTTT. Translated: CASSQLVVGGLAEEAQYF.

The CDR3 DNA follows: TGTGCCAGCAGTTTTTGGGTACACACCGGGGAGCTGTTTTTT. This encodes CASSFWVHTGELFF. The V gene is TRBV6-2 or TRBV6-3, the J gene TRBJ2-2; D is ambiguous. The CDR3 totals 14 residues. V was pared by 4 bases and J by 3 bases, with 9 bases between. Per germline, CDR1 MNHEY and CDR2 SVGEGT.

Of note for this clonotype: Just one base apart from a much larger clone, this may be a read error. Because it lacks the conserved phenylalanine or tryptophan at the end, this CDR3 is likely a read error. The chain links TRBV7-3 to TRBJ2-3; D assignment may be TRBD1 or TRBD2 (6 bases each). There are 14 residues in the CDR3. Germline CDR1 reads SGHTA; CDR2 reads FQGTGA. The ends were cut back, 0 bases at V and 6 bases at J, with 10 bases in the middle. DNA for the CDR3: TGTGCCAGCAGCTTAACTGGGGGGCTGGATACGCAGTATCTT. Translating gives CASSLTGGLDTQYL.

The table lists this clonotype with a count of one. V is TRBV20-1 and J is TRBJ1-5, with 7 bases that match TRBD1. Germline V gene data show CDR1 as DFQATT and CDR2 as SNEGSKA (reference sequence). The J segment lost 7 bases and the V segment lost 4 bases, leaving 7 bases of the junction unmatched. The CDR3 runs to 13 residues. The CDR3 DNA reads TGCAGTGCTACCCGACAGGGAGTCCAGCCCCAGCATTTT. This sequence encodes CSATRQGVQPQHF.

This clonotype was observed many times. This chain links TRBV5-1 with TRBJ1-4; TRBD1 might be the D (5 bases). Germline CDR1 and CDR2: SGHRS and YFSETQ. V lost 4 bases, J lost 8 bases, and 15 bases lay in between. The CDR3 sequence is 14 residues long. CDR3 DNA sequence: TGCGCCAGCAGCCGGCGGCAGGGTGCGGAAAAACTGTTTTTT. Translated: CASSRRQGAEKLFF.